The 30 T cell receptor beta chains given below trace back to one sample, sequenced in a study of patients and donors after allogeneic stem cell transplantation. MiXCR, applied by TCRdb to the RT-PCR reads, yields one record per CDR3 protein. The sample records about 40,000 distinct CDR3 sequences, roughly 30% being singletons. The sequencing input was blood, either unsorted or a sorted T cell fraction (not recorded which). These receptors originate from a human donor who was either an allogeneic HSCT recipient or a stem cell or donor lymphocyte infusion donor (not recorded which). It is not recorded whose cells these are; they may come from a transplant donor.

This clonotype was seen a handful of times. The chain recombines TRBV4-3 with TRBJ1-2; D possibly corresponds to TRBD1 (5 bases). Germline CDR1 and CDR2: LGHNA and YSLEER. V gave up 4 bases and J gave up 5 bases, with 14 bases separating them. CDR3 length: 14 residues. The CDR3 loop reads CASSPSGGGYGYTF. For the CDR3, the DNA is TGCGCCAGCAGCCCCAGTGGGGGAGGGTATGGCTACACCTTC.

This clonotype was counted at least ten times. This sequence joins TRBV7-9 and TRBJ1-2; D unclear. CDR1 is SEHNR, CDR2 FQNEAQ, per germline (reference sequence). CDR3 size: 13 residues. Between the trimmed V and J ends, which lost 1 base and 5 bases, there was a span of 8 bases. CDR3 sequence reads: CASSLVVEYGYTF. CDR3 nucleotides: TGTGCCAGCAGCTTAGTGGTTGAGTATGGCTACACCTTC.

The DNA for the CDR3 is TGTGCCAGCAGTTTCCTGATCAGGGGGAATCAGCCCCAGCATTTT. Encoded protein: CASSFLIRGNQPQHF. The rearrangement joins TRBV28 to TRBJ1-5, with 7 bases lining up with TRBD1. CDR1 and CDR2 from the germline V gene are MDHEN and SYDVKM. The length of the CDR3 is 15 residues. V was pared by 3 bases and J by 4 bases, with 6 bases of the junction left unmatched.

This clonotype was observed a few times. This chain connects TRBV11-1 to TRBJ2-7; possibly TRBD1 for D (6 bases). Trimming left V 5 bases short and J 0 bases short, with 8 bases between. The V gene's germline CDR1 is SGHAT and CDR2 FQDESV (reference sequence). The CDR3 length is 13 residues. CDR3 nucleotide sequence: TGTGCCAGCAGCCCGGACAGCTCCTACGAGCAGTACTTC. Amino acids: CASSPDSSYEQYF.

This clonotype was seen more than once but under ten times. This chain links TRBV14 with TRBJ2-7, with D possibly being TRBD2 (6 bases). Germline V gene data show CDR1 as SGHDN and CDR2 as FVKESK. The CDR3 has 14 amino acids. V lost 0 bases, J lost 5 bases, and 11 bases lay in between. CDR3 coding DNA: TGTGCCAGCAGCCAAGATCTCGGGAGTGACGAGCAGTACTTC. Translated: CASSQDLGSDEQYF.

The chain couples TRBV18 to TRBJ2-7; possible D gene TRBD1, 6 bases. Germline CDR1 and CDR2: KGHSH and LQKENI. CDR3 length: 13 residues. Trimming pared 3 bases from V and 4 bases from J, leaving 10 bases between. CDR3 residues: CASSPQGLYEQYF. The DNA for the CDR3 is TGTGCCAGCTCACCCCAGGGGTTATACGAGCAGTACTTC.

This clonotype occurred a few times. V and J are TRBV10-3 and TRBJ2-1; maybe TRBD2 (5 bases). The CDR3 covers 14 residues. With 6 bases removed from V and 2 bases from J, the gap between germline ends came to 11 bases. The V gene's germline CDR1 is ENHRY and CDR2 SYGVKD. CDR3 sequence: CAIREGYPYNEQFF. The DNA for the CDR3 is TGTGCCATCAGAGAGGGTTACCCCTACAATGAGCAGTTCTTC.

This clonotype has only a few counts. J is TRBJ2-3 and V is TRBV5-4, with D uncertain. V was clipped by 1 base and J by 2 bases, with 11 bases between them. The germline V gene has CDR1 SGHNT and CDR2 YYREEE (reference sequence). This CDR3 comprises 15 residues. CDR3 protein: CASSLYSRTTDTQYF. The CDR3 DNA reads TGTGCCAGCAGCTTGTACTCCCGGACCACAGATACGCAGTATTTT. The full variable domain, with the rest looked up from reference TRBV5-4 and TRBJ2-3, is ETGVTQSPTHLIKTRGQQVTLRCSSQSGHNTVSWYQQALGQGPQFIFQYYREEENGRGNFPPRFSGLQFPNYSSELNVNALELDDSALYLCASSLYSRTTDTQYFGPGTRLTVL.

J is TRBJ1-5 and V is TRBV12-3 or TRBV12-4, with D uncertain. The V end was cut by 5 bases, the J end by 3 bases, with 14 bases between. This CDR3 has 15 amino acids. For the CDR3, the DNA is TGTGCCAGCAGTATGACGGGTGGATTCAATCAGCCCCAGCATTTT. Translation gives CASSMTGGFNQPQHF.

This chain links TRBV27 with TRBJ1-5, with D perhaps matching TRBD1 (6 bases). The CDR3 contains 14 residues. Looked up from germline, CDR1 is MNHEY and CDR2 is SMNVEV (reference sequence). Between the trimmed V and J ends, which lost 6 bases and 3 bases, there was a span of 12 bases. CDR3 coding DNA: TGTGCCAGCAGATCAGGGGAGGACAATCAGCCCCAGCATTTT. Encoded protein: CASRSGEDNQPQHF.

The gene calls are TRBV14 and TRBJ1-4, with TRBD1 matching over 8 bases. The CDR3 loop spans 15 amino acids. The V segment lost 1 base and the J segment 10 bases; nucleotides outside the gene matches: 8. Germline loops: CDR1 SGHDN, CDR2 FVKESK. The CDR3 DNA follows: TGTGCCAGCAGCCAAGCGGGCCAGGGGGCGCGAAAACTGTTTTTT. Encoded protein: CASSQAGQGARKLFF.

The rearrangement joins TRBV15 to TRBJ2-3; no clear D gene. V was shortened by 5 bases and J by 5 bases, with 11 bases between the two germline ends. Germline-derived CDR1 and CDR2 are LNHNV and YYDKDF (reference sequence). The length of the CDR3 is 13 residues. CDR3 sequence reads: CATSPRMGDTQYF. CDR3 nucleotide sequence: TGTGCCACCAGCCCCCGGATGGGAGATACGCAGTATTTT. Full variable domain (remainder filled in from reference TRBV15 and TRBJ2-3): DAMVIQNPRYQVTQFGKPVTLSCSQTLNHNVMYWYQQKSSQAPKLLFHYYDKDFNNEADTPDNFQSRRPNTSFCFLDIRSPGLGDTAMYLCATSPRMGDTQYFGPGTRLTVL.

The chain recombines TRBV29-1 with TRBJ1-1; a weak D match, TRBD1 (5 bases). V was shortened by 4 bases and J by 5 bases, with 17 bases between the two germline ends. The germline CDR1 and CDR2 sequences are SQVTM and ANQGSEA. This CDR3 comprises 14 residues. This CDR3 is CSVVGGDHRTEAFF. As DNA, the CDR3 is TGCAGCGTTGTGGGGGGGGACCATCGGACTGAAGCTTTCTTT. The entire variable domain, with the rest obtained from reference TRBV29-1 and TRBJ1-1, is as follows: SAVISQKPSRDICQRGTSLTIQCQVDSQVTMMFWYRQQPGQSLTLIATANQGSEATYESGFVIDKFPISRPNLTFSTLTVSNMSPEDSSIYLCSVVGGDHRTEAFFGQGTRLTVV.

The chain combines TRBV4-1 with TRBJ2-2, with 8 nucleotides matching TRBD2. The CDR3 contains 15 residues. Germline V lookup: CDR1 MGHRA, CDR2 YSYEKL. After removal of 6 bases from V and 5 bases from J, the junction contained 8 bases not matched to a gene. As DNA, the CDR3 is TGCGCCAGCAGTCCCGGGGTAGCGGGGACCGGGGAGCTGTTTTTT. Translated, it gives CASSPGVAGTGELFF.

The CDR3 sequence is CASSQEPAPVSPLHF. As DNA, the CDR3 is TGCGCCAGCAGCCAAGAGCCAGCCCCGGTTTCACCCCTCCACTTT. The chain has TRBV4-3 and TRBJ1-6, with D uncertain. The ends were cut back, 0 bases at V and 9 bases at J, with 12 bases in the middle. The CDR3 is 15 amino acids. Germline V gene sequence: CDR1 LGHNA, CDR2 YSLEER.

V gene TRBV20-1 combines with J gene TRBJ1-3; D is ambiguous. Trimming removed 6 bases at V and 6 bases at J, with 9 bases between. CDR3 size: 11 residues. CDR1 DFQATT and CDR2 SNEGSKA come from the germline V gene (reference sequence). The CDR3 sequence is CSAPVVNTIYF. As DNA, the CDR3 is TGCAGTGCCCCTGTTGTAAACACCATATATTTT.

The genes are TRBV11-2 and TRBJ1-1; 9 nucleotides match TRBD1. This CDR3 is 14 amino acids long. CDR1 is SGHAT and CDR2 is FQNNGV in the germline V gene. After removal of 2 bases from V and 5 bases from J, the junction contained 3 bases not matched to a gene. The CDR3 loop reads CASSLRTGDTEAFF. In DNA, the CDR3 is TGTGCCAGCAGCTTACGGACAGGGGATACTGAAGCTTTCTTT. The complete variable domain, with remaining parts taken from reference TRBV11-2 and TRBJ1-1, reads EAGVAQSPRYKIIEKRQSVAFWCNPISGHATLYWYQQILGQGPKLLIQFQNNGVVDDSQLPKDRFSAERLKGVDSTLKIQPAKLEDSAVYLCASSLRTGDTEAFFGQGTRLTVV.

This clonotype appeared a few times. CDR3 nucleotide sequence: TGTGCCAGCTCACCTCTGGAAGAGACCCAGTACTTC. It encodes CASSPLEETQYF. The chain combines TRBV18 with TRBJ2-5; D is unresolved. V was cut by 3 bases and J by 3 bases, with 5 bases left in between. Germline CDR1 KGHSH, CDR2 LQKENI. The CDR3 extends over 12 amino acids.

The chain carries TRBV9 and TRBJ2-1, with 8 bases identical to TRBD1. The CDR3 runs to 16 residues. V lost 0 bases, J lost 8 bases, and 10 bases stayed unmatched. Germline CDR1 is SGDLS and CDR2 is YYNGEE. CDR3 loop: CASSVGGQGAQDEQFF. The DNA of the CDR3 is TGTGCCAGCAGCGTAGGAGGACAGGGAGCACAGGATGAGCAGTTCTTC.

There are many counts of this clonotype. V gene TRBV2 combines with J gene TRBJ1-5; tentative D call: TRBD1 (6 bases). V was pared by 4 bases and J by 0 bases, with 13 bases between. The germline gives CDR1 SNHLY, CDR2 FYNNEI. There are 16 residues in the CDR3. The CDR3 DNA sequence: TGTGCCAGCAGTGGAGACAGGAGTTATAGCAATCAGCCCCAGCATTTT. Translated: CASSGDRSYSNQPQHF.

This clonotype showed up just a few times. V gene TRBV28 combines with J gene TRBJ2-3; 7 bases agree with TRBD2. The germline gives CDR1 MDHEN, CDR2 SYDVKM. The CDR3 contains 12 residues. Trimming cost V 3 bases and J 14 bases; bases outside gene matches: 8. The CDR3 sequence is CASSLQAGLVYF. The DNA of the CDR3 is TGTGCCAGCAGTTTGCAAGCGGGATTGGTGTATTTT.

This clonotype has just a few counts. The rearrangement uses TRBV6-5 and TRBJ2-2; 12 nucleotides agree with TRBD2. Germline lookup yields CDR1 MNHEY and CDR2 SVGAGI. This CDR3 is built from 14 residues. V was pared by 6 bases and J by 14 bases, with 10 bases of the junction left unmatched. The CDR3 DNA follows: TGTGCCAGCAGCCGGGGACAGACTAGCGGGAGACTGTTTTTT. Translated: CASSRGQTSGRLFF.

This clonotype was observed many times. The CDR3 DNA reads as TGTGCCAGCAGTAGGACTACCGGGTCCAACTATGGCTACACCTTC. Residues: CASSRTTGSNYGYTF. J is TRBJ1-2 and V is TRBV12-3 or TRBV12-4; D is undetermined. The CDR3 spans 15 residues. Trimming took off 5 bases at V and 2 bases at J, with 15 bases between the two ends.

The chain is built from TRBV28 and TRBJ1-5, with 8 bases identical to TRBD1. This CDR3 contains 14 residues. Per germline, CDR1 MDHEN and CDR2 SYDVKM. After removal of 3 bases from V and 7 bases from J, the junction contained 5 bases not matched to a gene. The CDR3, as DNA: TGTGCCAGCAGTTTGATACAGGGGGGACAGCCCCAGCATTTT. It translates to CASSLIQGGQPQHF.

DNA for the CDR3: TGTGCCAGCTCACCACCGGGACTAGCGGGAGTGGGCAATGAGCAGTTCTTC. It translates to CASSPPGLAGVGNEQFF. The chain is built from TRBV18 and TRBJ2-1, with TRBD2 matching over 14 bases. CDR1 is KGHSH and CDR2 is LQKENI in the germline V gene. V lost 0 bases to trimming and J lost 6 bases; unmatched junction nucleotides: 4. CDR3 length equals 17 residues.

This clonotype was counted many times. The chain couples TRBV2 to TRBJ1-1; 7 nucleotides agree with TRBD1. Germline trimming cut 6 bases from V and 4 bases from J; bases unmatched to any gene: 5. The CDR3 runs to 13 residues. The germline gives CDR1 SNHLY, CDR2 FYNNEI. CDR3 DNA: TGTGCCAGCAGCCGTGACAGGGCCACTGAAGCTTTCTTT. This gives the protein CASSRDRATEAFF. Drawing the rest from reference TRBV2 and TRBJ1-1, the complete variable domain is EPEVTQTPSHQVTQMGQEVILRCVPISNHLYFYWYRQILGQKVEFLVSFYNNEISEKSEIFDDQFSVERPDGSNFTLKIRSTKLEDSAMYFCASSRDRATEAFFGQGTRLTVV.

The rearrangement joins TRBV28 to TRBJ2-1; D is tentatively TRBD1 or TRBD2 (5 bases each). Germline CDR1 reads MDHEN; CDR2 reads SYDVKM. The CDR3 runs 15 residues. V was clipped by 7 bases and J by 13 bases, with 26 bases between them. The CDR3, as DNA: TGTGCCAGCACCATGACCGGGACGGGCACCTTAGGCCAGTTCTTC. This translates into CASTMTGTGTLGQFF.

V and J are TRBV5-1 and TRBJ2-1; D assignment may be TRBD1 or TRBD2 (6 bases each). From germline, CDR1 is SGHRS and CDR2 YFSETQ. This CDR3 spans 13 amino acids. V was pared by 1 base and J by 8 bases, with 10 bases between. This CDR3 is CASSLWGADEQFF. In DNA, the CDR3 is TGCGCCAGCAGCTTGTGGGGGGCCGATGAGCAGTTCTTC.

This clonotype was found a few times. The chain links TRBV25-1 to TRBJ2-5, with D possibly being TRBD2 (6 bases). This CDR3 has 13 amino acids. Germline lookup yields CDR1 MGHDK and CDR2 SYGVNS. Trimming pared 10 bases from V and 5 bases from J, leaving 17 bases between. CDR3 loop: CATRWGVGETQYF. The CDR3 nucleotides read TGTGCCACCCGTTGGGGGGTGGGGGAGACCCAGTACTTC.

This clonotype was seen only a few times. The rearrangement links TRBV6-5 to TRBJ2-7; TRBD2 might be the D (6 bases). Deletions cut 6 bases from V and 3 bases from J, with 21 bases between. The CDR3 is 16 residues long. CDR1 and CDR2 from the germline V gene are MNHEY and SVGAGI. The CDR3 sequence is CASSDQGTGGDYEQYF. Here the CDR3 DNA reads TGTGCCAGCAGCGACCAAGGGACTGGAGGAGACTACGAGCAGTACTTC.